This passage covers 14 T cell receptor beta chains from one sample sequenced in a study of CD8 T cells in Susac syndrome. An amount of RNA that ranged from roughly 0.5 to 1 ug was reverse transcribed with random hexamers. TCRdb redid the calling of the immunoSEQ multiplex PCR reads with MiXCR, one entry per CDR3 protein. This table has approximately 190,000 distinct CDR3 sequences, about 93% appearing once. The sample consisted of CD4+ T cells from PBMCs. The receptors originated from a human donor in good health.

The rearrangement uses TRBV7-2 and TRBJ2-3; D might be TRBD2 (5 bases). Trimming took off 1 base at V and 9 bases at J, with 11 bases between the two ends. The germline gives CDR1 SGHTA, CDR2 FQGNSA. The CDR3 is 13 amino acids. In DNA form, the CDR3 reads TGTGCCAGCAGCTTAGATGAGGGTGGCACGCAGTATTTT. It codes for CASSLDEGGTQYF.

The chain has TRBV18 and TRBJ2-3; perhaps TRBD1 as D (5 bases). The V gene lost 1 base and the J gene lost 3 bases, with 11 bases spanning the gap. The germline V gene encodes CDR1 KGHSH and CDR2 LQKENI. CDR3 length: 15 residues. CDR3 DNA sequence: TGTGCCAGCTCACCACTATCAGGGTCGACAGATACGCAGTATTTT. This gives the protein CASSPLSGSTDTQYF.

The chain carries TRBV6-6 and TRBJ2-3; 10 bases map to TRBD2. The trim removed 4 bases at V and 4 bases at J, leaving 8 bases unmatched. Looked up from germline, CDR1 is MNHNY and CDR2 is SVGAGI (reference sequence). CDR3 length: 16 residues. CDR3 DNA: TGTGCCAGCAGTTCCCGGACAGCGGGGGGGTCAGATACGCAGTATTTT. It yields the protein CASSSRTAGGSDTQYF.

The rearrangement links TRBV29-1 to TRBJ2-2, with D possibly matching TRBD1 (5 bases). The CDR3 is made up of 12 amino acids. CDR1 is SQVTM and CDR2 is ANQGSEA in the germline V gene. V was shortened by 3 bases and J by 5 bases, with 7 bases between the two germline ends. CDR3 DNA sequence: TGCAGCGTTGAGGGGCCAACCGGGGAGCTGTTTTTT. It translates to CSVEGPTGELFF.

The chain joins TRBV9 to TRBJ2-1; 9 positions match TRBD2. V lost 4 bases, J lost 4 bases, and 6 bases stayed unmatched. The CDR3 extends over 15 amino acids. Germline values: CDR1 SGDLS, CDR2 YYNGEE. CDR3: CASSPGTSRYNEQFF. CDR3 nucleotides: TGTGCCAGCAGCCCAGGGACTAGCCGTTACAATGAGCAGTTCTTC.

The CDR3 DNA follows: TGTGCCAGCAGTTTATCGAGCGGGGGAGAGCAGTACGTC. Its translation is CASSLSSGGEQYV. This sequence joins TRBV12-3 or TRBV12-4 and TRBJ2-7; 8 bases fit TRBD2. Unmatched junction bases numbered 4, after V lost 2 bases and J lost 7 bases. CDR3 length: 13 residues.

The sample holds one count of this clonotype. The chain combines TRBV28 with TRBJ2-2, with D maybe TRBD1 (5 bases). The CDR3 loop spans 15 amino acids. Germline values: CDR1 MDHEN, CDR2 SYDVKM. V lost 6 bases and J lost 3, with 14 bases in between. CDR3 residues: CASSRAQGYTGELFF. The CDR3 DNA sequence: TGTGCCAGCAGCAGGGCTCAGGGATACACCGGGGAGCTGTTTTTT.

This chain links TRBV7-2 with TRBJ2-7; D is undetermined. Trimming took 1 base from V and 0 from J, leaving 10 bases between them. Germline values: CDR1 SGHTA, CDR2 FQGNSA. The length of the CDR3 is 15 residues. The CDR3 spells CASSLGVRSSYEQYF. The CDR3 DNA is TGTGCCAGCAGCTTAGGAGTCAGGAGCTCCTACGAGCAGTACTTC.

This clonotype appeared a single time. The chain is built from TRBV29-1 and TRBJ1-1; perhaps TRBD1 as D (5 bases). This CDR3 has 17 residues. Per germline, CDR1 SQVTM and CDR2 ANQGSEA. The germline V and J ends were trimmed by 4 bases and 3 bases, with 24 bases remaining between them. CDR3 amino acids: CSVVGSGSGGGHTEAFF. DNA for the CDR3: TGCAGCGTTGTTGGGTCTGGGTCAGGTGGGGGTCACACTGAAGCTTTCTTT.

The chain combines TRBV5-4 with TRBJ1-2; the match to TRBD1 covers 9 bases. This CDR3 comprises 16 residues. With 3 bases clipped from V and 4 bases from J, the junction kept 10 bases outside the gene matches. Germline loops: CDR1 SGHNT, CDR2 YYREEE (reference sequence). The DNA for the CDR3 is TGTGCCAGCAGCTACGGAGGGACAGGGCTCGGCTATGGCTACACCTTC. Amino acids: CASSYGGTGLGYGYTF.

This rearrangement joins TRBV12-3 or TRBV12-4 to TRBJ1-2; the D is unclear. The length of the CDR3 is 14 residues. V lost 6 bases to trimming and J lost 3 bases, with 14 bases between them. The CDR3 loop reads CASRDPRRDYGYTF. The CDR3 bases are TGTGCCAGCAGGGACCCGAGGCGCGACTATGGCTACACCTTC.

Only a few counts were recorded for this clonotype. The chain links TRBV7-2 to TRBJ2-4; TRBD2 aligns across 11 bases. Germline assignment: CDR1 SGHTA and CDR2 FQGNSA. V lost 1 base, J lost 0 bases, and 5 bases stayed unmatched. There are 18 residues in the CDR3. CDR3 DNA sequence: TGTGCCAGCAGCTTAGTTAGCGGGGGGGCCTCAGCCAAAAACATTCAGTACTTC. Protein: CASSLVSGGASAKNIQYF.

This sequence joins TRBV2 and TRBJ2-3, with D perhaps matching TRBD1 (5 bases). The CDR3 runs to 11 residues. Trimming pared 8 bases from V and 6 bases from J, leaving 9 bases between. Germline V gene lookup returns CDR1 SNHLY and CDR2 FYNNEI. The CDR3 coding sequence is TGTGCCAGCCAGAGACAGGATACGCAGTATTTT. Translated, it gives CASQRQDTQYF.

The chain is built from TRBV11-1 and TRBJ2-3; 8 bases line up with TRBD2. The CDR3 runs 17 residues. Germline values: CDR1 SGHAT, CDR2 FQDESV (reference sequence). After removal of 5 bases from V and 5 bases from J, the junction contained 15 bases not matched to a gene. DNA of the CDR3: TGTGCCAGCAGCCCCCGGCTAGCGGGTGGTGAGGGAGATACGCAGTATTTT. Translated, it gives CASSPRLAGGEGDTQYF. Using reference TRBV11-1 and TRBJ2-3 for the parts outside the CDR3, the full variable domain is EAEVAQSPRYKITEKSQAVAFWCDPISGHATLYWYRQILGQGPELLVQFQDESVVDDSQLPKDRFSAERLKGVDSTLKIQPAELGDSAMYLCASSPRLAGGEGDTQYFGPGTRLTVL.